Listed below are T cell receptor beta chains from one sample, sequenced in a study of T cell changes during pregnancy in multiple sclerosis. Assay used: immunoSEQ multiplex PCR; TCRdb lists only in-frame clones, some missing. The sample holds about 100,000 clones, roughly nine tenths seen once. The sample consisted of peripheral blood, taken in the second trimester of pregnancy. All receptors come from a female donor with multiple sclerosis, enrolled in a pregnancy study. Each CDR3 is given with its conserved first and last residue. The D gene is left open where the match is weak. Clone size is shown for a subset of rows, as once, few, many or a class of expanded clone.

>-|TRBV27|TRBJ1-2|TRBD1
CASRGTGEGYGYTF
TGTGCCAGCAGGGGGACAGGGGAAGGCTATGGCTACACCTTC
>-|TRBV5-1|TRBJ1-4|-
CASSPDSFHEKLFF
TGCGCCAGCAGCCCGGACAGCTTTCATGAAAAACTGTTTTTT
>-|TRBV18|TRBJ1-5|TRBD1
CATAQGQGNQPQHF
TGTGCCACCGCACAGGGGCAGGGCAATCAGCCCCAGCATTTT
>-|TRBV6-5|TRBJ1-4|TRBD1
CASSPTGVYEKLFF
TGTGCCAGCAGTCCGACAGGGGTCTATGAAAAACTGTTTTTT
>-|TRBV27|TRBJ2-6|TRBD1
CASSTPPGQKLSGANVLTF
TGTGCCAGCAGTACCCCCCCGGGACAGAAGCTCTCTGGGGCCAACGTCCTGACTTTC
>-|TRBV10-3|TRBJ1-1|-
CAISWAEGSTEAFF
TGTGCCATCAGCTGGGCAGAAGGTTCCACTGAAGCTTTCTTT
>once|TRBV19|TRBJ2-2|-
CASTLTGINTGELFF
TGTGCCAGTACCCTTACAGGGATCAACACCGGGGAGCTGTTTTTT
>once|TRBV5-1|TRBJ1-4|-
CASSLARGSNEKLFF
TGCGCCAGCAGCTTGGCGCGGGGCTCTAATGAAAAACTGTTTTTT
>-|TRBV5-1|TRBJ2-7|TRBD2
CASSGAGASYEQYF
TGCGCCAGCAGCGGGGCGGGAGCTTCCTACGAGCAGTACTTC
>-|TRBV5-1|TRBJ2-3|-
CASSVRMNTDTQYF
TGCGCCAGCAGCGTCAGGATGAACACAGATACGCAGTATTTT
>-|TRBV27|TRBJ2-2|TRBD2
CASSLRLPGLAGGELFF
TGTGCCAGCAGTTTAAGGCTCCCGGGACTAGCGGGAGGGGAGCTGTTTTTT
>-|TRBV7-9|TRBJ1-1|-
CASSFPRGTEAFF
TGTGCCAGCAGCTTTCCCAGGGGCACTGAAGCTTTCTTT
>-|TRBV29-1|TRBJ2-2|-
CSVSEGMSGELFF
TGCAGCGTTTCCGAGGGTATGTCCGGGGAGCTGTTTTTT
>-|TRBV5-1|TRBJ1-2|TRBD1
CASSDGTGGAYYGYTF
TGCGCCAGCAGCGACGGGACAGGGGGCGCATACTATGGCTACACCTTC
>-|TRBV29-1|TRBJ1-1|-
CSVSRAGENTEAFF
TGCAGCGTTTCTAGGGCAGGGGAGAACACTGAAGCTTTCTTT
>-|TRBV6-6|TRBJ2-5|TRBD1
CASSYGRDRQETQYF
TGTGCCAGCAGTTACGGAAGGGACAGACAAGAGACCCAGTACTTC
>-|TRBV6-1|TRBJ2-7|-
CASSEAPGDEQYF
TGTGCCAGCAGTGAAGCACCCGGGGACGAGCAGTACTTC
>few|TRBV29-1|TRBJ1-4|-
CSVGQGPEKLFF
TGCAGCGTTGGTCAGGGGCCTGAAAAACTGTTTTTT
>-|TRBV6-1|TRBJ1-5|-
CASSDSSNQPQHF
TGTGCCAGCAGTGACAGTAGCAATCAGCCCCAGCATTTT
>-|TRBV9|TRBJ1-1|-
CASSVGGDTEAFF
TGTGCCAGCAGCGTAGGGGGAGACACTGAAGCTTTCTTT
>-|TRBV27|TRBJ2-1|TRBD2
CASSPLKRGAGEQFF
TGTGCCAGCAGTCCTCTTAAGCGGGGGGCAGGTGAGCAGTTCTTC
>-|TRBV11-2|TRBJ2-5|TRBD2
CASSLGGTKQETQYF
TGTGCCAGCAGCTTAGGCGGGACTAAACAAGAGACCCAGTACTTC
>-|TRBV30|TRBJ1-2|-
CAWSVLGAGLGYTF
TGTGCCTGGAGTGTACTGGGGGCAGGTCTTGGCTACACCTTC
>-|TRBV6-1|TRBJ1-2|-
CASRDRGIIQPGYTF
TGTGCCAGCAGGGACAGAGGAATAATCCAACCTGGCTACACCTTC
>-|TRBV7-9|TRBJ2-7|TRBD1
CASSSRQGVHEQYF
TGTGCCAGCAGCTCCCGACAGGGAGTGCACGAGCAGTACTTC
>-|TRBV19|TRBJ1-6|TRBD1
CASSPTGTGRNSPLHF
TGTGCCAGTAGTCCTACGGGGACAGGGAGGAATTCACCCCTCCACTTT
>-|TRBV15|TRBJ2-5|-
CATSRGLRDKKTQYF
TGTGCCACCAGCAGAGGCCTCCGGGACAAGAAGACCCAGTACTTC
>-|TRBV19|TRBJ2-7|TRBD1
CASSPQGQGGSYEQYF
TGTGCCAGTAGTCCCCAAGGACAGGGTGGGTCCTACGAGCAGTACTTC
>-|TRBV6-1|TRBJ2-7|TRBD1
CASTTGLPLANEQYF
TGTGCCAGCACGACAGGGCTCCCCTTGGCCAACGAGCAGTACTTC
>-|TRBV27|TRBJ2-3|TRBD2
CASTTSGGDTQYF
TGTGCCAGCACCACTAGCGGGGGTGATACGCAGTATTTT
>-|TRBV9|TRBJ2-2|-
CASSVTHNSGELFF
TGTGCCAGCAGCGTAACCCACAACAGCGGGGAGCTGTTTTTT
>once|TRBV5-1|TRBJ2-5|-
CASSPGPGQETQYF
TGCGCCAGCAGCCCGGGCCCGGGGCAAGAGACCCAGTACTTC
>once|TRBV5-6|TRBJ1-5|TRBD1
CASSLKGGQQPQHF
TGTGCCAGCAGCCTGAAAGGGGGCCAACAGCCCCAGCATTTT
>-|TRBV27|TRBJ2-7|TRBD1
CASSRTGGNYEQYF
TGTGCCAGCAGTCGGACAGGGGGCAACTACGAGCAGTACTTC
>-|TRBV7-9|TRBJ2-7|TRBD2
CASSLDELKLAGGYEQYF
TGTGCCAGCAGCTTAGATGAGCTAAAGCTAGCGGGAGGCTACGAGCAGTACTTC
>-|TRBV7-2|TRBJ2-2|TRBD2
CASSFASGRVGELFF
TGTGCCAGCAGCTTCGCTAGCGGGAGGGTCGGGGAGCTGTTTTTT
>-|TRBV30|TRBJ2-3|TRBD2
CAWSKLAGSDTQYF
TGTGCCTGGAGTAAACTAGCGGGGTCTGATACGCAGTATTTT
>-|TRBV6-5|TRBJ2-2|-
CASSYSYLAGELFF
TGTGCCAGCAGTTACTCTTATCTAGCCGGGGAGCTGTTTTTT
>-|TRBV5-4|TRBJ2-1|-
CASSLVGARPYNEQFF
TGTGCCAGCAGCTTGGTGGGGGCACGACCCTACAATGAGCAGTTCTTC
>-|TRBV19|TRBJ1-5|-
CASSIAGSNQPQHF
TGTGCCAGTAGTATAGCAGGGAGCAATCAGCCCCAGCATTTT
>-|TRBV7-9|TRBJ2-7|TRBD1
CASSLRTGNAYEQYF
TGTGCCAGCAGCCTCCGGACAGGGAACGCCTACGAGCAGTACTTC
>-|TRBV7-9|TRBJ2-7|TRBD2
CASSLEVGLAGNNEQYF
TGTGCCAGCAGCTTAGAGGTTGGACTAGCGGGAAACAACGAGCAGTACTTC
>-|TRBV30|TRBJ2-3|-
CAWSFTGSTQYF
TGTGCCTGGAGTTTCACAGGGAGTACGCAGTATTTT
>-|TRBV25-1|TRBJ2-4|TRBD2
CASSDYRDYANIQYF
TGTGCCAGCAGTGATTATAGGGACTATGCAAACATTCAGTACTTC
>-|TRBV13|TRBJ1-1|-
CASSSSRWALNTEAFF
TGTGCCAGCAGCTCTTCGAGATGGGCCCTGAACACTGAAGCTTTCTTT